This T cell receptor (beta chain) was sequenced during a study of CD8 T cells in Susac syndrome. The CDR3 totals 14 residues. V dropped 3 bases and J dropped 5 bases, with 12 bases sitting between them. The germline V gene encodes CDR1 MGHDK and CDR2 SYGVNS. Reverse transcription of 0.5 to 1 ug RNA was performed with random hexamers. Amplification of the TCR beta CDR3 was carried out by immunoSEQ multiplex PCR, which spanned a total of 54 Vbeta and 13 Jbeta segments. TCRdb fed the immunoSEQ multiplex PCR reads into MiXCR, producing one record per CDR3 protein. Among about 81,000 distinct CDR3 sequences listed, 94% were seen once.

The clonotype was recovered from a human donor with Susac syndrome. This rearrangement joins TRBV25-1 to TRBJ2-3; no clear D gene. The sample comprised CD8+ T cells from PBMCs. CDR3 nucleotide sequence: TGTGCCAGCAGTGAGGCGGCAGGAGTAGATACGCAGTATTTT. Its translation is CASSEAAGVDTQYF.